This is a list of T cell receptor beta chains from one sample in a study of cytomegalovirus exposure and HLA in healthy donors. The method was immunoSEQ multiplex PCR; TCRdb's version includes in-frame clones alone and lacks a portion of them. The sample contains approximately 88,000 clones, approximately 76% of which appear only once. The sequencing input was PBMCs. These receptor sequences come from a man younger than 45 in good health and CMV-seropositive. Both conserved end residues are part of each CDR3. The order of the fields is V gene, clone size, D gene, J gene, CDR3 protein, CDR3 DNA. A D gene is named only where the DNA matches it firmly. Expanded clones are given a class, and other clones once, few, many or no size at all.

>TRBV9|.|TRBD2|TRBJ2-7
CASSVEGLAGEKQYF
TGTGCCAGCAGCGTAGAAGGGCTAGCGGGAGAAAAACAGTACTTC
>TRBV30|.|.|TRBJ2-5
CAWTVRLVQETQYF
TGTGCCTGGACTGTACGACTGGTCCAAGAGACCCAGTACTTC
>TRBV28|.|.|TRBJ1-2
CASSLFRGSGRDYGYTF
TGTGCCAGCAGTTTATTTAGAGGCTCCGGCCGTGACTATGGCTACACCTTC
>TRBV9|.|TRBD1|TRBJ2-2
CASSVSRQGDTGELFF
TGTGCCAGCAGCGTATCGCGACAGGGGGACACCGGGGAGCTGTTTTTT
>TRBV7-2|.|.|TRBJ1-1
CASSFDRYTEAFF
TGTGCCAGCAGCTTTGACAGATACACTGAAGCTTTCTTT
>TRBV30|once|.|TRBJ1-4
CAWNHNEKLFF
TGTGCCTGGAATCATAATGAAAAACTGTTTTTT
>TRBV28|few|.|TRBJ1-1
CASSSNTEAFF
TGTGCCAGCAGCTCCAACACTGAAGCTTTCTTT
>TRBV6-5|once|.|TRBJ2-7
CASSSFIVGDDEQYF
TGTGCCAGCAGTTCTTTTATAGTGGGAGATGACGAGCAGTACTTC
>TRBV9|.|.|TRBJ2-2
CASSARRELTGELFF
TGTGCCAGCAGCGCACGACGGGAACTCACCGGGGAGCTGTTTTTT
>TRBV5-1|.|.|TRBJ2-1
CASMSGQPFNEQFF
TGCGCCAGCATGTCGGGACAACCGTTCAATGAGCAGTTCTTC
>TRBV4-1|once|TRBD1|TRBJ1-2
CASSHLTGGEDYGYTF
TGCGCCAGCAGCCACCTGACAGGGGGTGAGGACTATGGCTACACCTTC
>TRBV28|.|.|TRBJ1-1
CASSLVEGTEAFF
TGTGCCAGCAGTTTGGTAGAGGGCACTGAAGCTTTCTTT
>TRBV6-6|.|TRBD2|TRBJ2-7
CASSYGTRDYEQYF
TGTGCCAGCAGTTACGGGACTAGAGACTACGAGCAGTACTTC
>TRBV18|.|.|TRBJ2-7
CASSQDRRRDEQYF
TGTGCCAGCTCCCAAGACAGAAGACGGGACGAGCAGTACTTC
>TRBV4-1|.|TRBD1|TRBJ1-6
CASSEEPQGARSPLHF
TGCGCCAGCAGCGAAGAACCACAGGGGGCCCGGTCACCCCTCCACTTT
>TRBV2|.|.|TRBJ1-2
CARSMGGNYGYTF
TGTGCCAGAAGTATGGGGGGGAACTATGGCTACACCTTC
>TRBV7-8|.|.|TRBJ2-3
CASSWGARGNAGDTQYF
TGTGCCAGCAGCTGGGGCGCCAGGGGCAACGCAGGGGATACGCAGTATTTT
>TRBV5-1|few|.|TRBJ2-2
CASSLTVNTGELFF
TGCGCCAGCAGCTTGACAGTTAACACCGGGGAGCTGTTTTTT
>TRBV9|.|TRBD2|TRBJ2-3
CASSVASGSRITDTQYF
TGTGCCAGCAGCGTAGCTAGCGGGAGTCGAATAACAGATACGCAGTATTTT
>TRBV5-1|.|TRBD2|TRBJ2-1
CASSLEGLEESEQFF
TGCGCCAGCAGCTTGGAGGGACTAGAGGAAAGTGAGCAGTTCTTC
>TRBV18|.|TRBD1|TRBJ1-1
CASSPRKGAAWTEAFF
TGTGCCAGCTCCCCGAGAAAGGGGGCGGCGTGGACTGAAGCTTTCTTT
>TRBV2|.|TRBD1|TRBJ2-2
CASSPSGTGYIGELFF
TGTGCCAGCAGCCCTTCCGGGACAGGGTACATCGGGGAGCTGTTTTTT
>TRBV5-1|few|.|TRBJ2-3
CASSIPGLRSTDTQYF
TGCGCCAGCAGCATCCCGGGACTCCGAAGCACAGATACGCAGTATTTT
>TRBV7-9|.|.|TRBJ1-1
CSSSLIGPEAFF
TGTTCCAGCAGCTTAATCGGTCCTGAAGCTTTCTTT
>TRBV4-1|.|TRBD1|TRBJ2-7
CASSQGRDRGSYEQYF
TGCGCCAGCAGCCAAGGCCGGGACAGGGGTTCCTACGAGCAGTACTTC
>TRBV19|.|.|TRBJ1-5
CASSIRQTDQPQHF
TGTGCCAGTAGCATCCGACAGACTGATCAGCCCCAGCATTTT
>TRBV5-4|.|TRBD2|TRBJ2-7
CASSPRASGRYYEQYF
TGTGCCAGCAGCCCAAGGGCGAGCGGGAGATACTACGAGCAGTACTTC
>TRBV19|.|TRBD1|TRBJ1-2
CASSAPRTGRSNYGYTF
TGTGCCAGTAGTGCCCCTCGGACAGGGCGCTCTAACTATGGCTACACCTTC
>TRBV7-9|.|TRBD1|TRBJ2-6
CASSTDRAGANVLTF
TGTGCCAGCAGCACCGACAGGGCTGGGGCCAACGTCCTGACTTTC
>TRBV5-1|few|.|TRBJ1-5
CASSLDQGGGQPQHF
TGCGCCAGCAGCTTGGACCAGGGCGGGGGGCAGCCCCAGCATTTT